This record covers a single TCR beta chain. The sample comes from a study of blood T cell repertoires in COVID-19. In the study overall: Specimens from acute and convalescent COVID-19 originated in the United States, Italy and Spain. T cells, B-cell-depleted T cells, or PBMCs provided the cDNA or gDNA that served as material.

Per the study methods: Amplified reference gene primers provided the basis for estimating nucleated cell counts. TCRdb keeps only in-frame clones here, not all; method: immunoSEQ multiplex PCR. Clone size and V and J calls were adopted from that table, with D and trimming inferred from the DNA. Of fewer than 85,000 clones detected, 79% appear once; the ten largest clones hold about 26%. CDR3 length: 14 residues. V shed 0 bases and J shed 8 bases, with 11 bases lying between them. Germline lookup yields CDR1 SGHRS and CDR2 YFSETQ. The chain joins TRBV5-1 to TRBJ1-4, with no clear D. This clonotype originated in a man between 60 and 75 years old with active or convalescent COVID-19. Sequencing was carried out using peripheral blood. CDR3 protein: CASSLAQEGEKLFF. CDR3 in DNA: TGCGCCAGCAGCTTGGCGCAGGAAGGCGAAAAACTGTTTTTT.